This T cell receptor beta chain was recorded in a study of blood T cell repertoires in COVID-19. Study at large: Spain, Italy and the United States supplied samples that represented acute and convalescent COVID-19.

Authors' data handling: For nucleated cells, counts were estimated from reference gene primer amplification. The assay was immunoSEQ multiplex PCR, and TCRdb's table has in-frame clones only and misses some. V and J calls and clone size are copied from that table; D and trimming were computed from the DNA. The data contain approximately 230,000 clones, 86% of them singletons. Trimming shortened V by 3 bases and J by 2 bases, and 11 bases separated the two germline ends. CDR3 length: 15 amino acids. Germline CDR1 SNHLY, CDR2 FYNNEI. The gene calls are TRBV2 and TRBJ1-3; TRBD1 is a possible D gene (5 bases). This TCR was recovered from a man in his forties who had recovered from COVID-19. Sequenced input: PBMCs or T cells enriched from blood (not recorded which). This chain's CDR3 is CASSDLSRAGNTIYF. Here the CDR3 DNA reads TGTGCCAGCAGTGATTTATCCAGGGCTGGAAACACCATATATTTT.